These 2 T cell receptor beta chains originate from one sample sequenced in a study of blood T cells in healthy people across ages. For the second PCR, which ran for roughly 6 to 12 cycles, a sample-barcoded 5' primer and a J-beta primer mix were used. Each CDR3 protein gets one entry after TCRdb re-called the 5' RACE reads with MiXCR. The table shows fewer than 2,000,000 distinct CDR3 sequences, with around 36% occurring only once. The specimen sequenced was blood. These receptors were collected from a woman between 25 and 40 years old in good health.

The chain recombines TRBV9 with TRBJ2-1, with D tentatively TRBD2 (5 bases). Germline V CDR1 and CDR2: SGDLS, YYNGEE. The CDR3 is 13 amino acids. V was trimmed by 7 bases and J by 6 bases, leaving 14 bases between them. The CDR3 loop is CASGAGLSNEQFF. CDR3 nucleotides: TGTGCCAGCGGCGCGGGTTTGTCCAATGAGCAGTTCTTC.

The CDR3 loop is CASSTQKGLAGESCPYEQYF. The CDR3 DNA follows: TGCGCCAGCAGCACTCAAAAGGGACTAGCGGGGGAATCCTGCCCCTACGAGCAGTACTTC. V is TRBV4-1 and J is TRBJ2-7, with 14 positions matching TRBD2. This CDR3 has 20 amino acids. In germline, CDR1 is MGHRA, CDR2 YSYEKL. V shed 5 bases, J shed 2 bases, and the junction held 17 bases outside the gene matches.